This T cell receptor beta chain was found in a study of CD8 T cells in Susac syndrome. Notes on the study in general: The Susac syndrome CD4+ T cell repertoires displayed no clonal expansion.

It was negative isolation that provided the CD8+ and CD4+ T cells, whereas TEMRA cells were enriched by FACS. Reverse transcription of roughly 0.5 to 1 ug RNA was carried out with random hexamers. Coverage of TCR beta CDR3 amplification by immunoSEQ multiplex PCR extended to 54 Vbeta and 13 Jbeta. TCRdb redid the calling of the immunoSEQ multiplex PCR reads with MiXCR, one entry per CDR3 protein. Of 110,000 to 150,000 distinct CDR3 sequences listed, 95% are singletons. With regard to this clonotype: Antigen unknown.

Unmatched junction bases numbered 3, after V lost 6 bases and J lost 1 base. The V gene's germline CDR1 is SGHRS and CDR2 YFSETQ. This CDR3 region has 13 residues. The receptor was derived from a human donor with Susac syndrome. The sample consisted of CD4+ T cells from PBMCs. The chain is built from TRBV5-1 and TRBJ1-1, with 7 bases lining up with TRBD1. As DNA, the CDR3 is TGCGCCAGCACCGGACAGGAGAACACTGAAGCTTTCTTT. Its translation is CASTGQENTEAFF.